Below, 4 T cell receptor beta chains from the same sample are listed, as sequenced in a study of CD8 T cells in ankylosing spondylitis. Study findings and constraints: A motif of eight highly homologous TCR beta variants was seen as apparently characteristic of ankylosing spondylitis blood.

TCRdb reprocessed the 5' RACE reads via MiXCR and lists one record per CDR3 protein. In the table there are more than 600,000 distinct CDR3 sequences, 19% of which are singletons. No cognate antigen is known for these TCRs. Input material: blood, either unsorted or a sorted T cell fraction (not recorded which). All receptors derive from a male donor with ankylosing spondylitis.

This clonotype came up a few times. CDR3 loop: CAYGGFYGYTF. The CDR3 DNA reads TGTGCCTATGGGGGGTTCTATGGCTACACCTTC. V and J are TRBV7-9 and TRBJ1-2; D perhaps matches TRBD1 (5 bases). The V and J ends lost 11 bases and 4 bases respectively, with 11 bases between them. Germline V gene sequence: CDR1 SEHNR, CDR2 FQNEAQ (reference sequence). The length of the CDR3 is 11 residues.

This clonotype occurred a few times. This chain links TRBV7-9 with TRBJ2-1, with 9 bases identical to TRBD2. CDR3 length equals 15 residues. Trimming at V came to 5 bases and at J to 8 bases, leaving 10 bases not matched to a gene. CDR1 is SEHNR, CDR2 FQNEAQ, per germline (reference sequence). The CDR3 region has the DNA TGTGCCAGCAGCCTAAGCGGGAGGCGTTACGATGAGCAGTTCTTC. Amino acid sequence: CASSLSGRRYDEQFF.

The chain is built from TRBV28 and TRBJ2-2; no clear D gene. The CDR3 is 14 amino acids. Germline values: CDR1 MDHEN, CDR2 SYDVKM. V was cut by 5 bases and J by 4 bases, with 11 bases left in between. CDR3 loop: CASSPYKFTGELFF. The CDR3 DNA sequence: TGTGCCAGCAGTCCCTACAAGTTCACCGGGGAGCTGTTTTTT. The full variable domain, in which reference TRBV28 and TRBJ2-2 provide the parts outside the CDR3, is DVKVTQSSRYLVKRTGEKVFLECVQDMDHENMFWYRQDPGLGLRLIYFSYDVKMKEKGDIPEGYSVSREKKERFSLILESASTNQTSMYLCASSPYKFTGELFFGEGSRLTVL.

The V gene is TRBV7-2, the J gene TRBJ2-3, with TRBD2 matching 13 bases. With V trimmed by 3 bases and J by 6 bases, 6 bases remained unmatched. From germline, CDR1 is SGHTA and CDR2 FQGNSA. This CDR3 contains 16 residues. CDR3 sequence: CASSLGLAGWADTQYF. The CDR3 region has the DNA TGTGCCAGCAGCTTGGGACTAGCGGGGTGGGCGGATACGCAGTATTTT.